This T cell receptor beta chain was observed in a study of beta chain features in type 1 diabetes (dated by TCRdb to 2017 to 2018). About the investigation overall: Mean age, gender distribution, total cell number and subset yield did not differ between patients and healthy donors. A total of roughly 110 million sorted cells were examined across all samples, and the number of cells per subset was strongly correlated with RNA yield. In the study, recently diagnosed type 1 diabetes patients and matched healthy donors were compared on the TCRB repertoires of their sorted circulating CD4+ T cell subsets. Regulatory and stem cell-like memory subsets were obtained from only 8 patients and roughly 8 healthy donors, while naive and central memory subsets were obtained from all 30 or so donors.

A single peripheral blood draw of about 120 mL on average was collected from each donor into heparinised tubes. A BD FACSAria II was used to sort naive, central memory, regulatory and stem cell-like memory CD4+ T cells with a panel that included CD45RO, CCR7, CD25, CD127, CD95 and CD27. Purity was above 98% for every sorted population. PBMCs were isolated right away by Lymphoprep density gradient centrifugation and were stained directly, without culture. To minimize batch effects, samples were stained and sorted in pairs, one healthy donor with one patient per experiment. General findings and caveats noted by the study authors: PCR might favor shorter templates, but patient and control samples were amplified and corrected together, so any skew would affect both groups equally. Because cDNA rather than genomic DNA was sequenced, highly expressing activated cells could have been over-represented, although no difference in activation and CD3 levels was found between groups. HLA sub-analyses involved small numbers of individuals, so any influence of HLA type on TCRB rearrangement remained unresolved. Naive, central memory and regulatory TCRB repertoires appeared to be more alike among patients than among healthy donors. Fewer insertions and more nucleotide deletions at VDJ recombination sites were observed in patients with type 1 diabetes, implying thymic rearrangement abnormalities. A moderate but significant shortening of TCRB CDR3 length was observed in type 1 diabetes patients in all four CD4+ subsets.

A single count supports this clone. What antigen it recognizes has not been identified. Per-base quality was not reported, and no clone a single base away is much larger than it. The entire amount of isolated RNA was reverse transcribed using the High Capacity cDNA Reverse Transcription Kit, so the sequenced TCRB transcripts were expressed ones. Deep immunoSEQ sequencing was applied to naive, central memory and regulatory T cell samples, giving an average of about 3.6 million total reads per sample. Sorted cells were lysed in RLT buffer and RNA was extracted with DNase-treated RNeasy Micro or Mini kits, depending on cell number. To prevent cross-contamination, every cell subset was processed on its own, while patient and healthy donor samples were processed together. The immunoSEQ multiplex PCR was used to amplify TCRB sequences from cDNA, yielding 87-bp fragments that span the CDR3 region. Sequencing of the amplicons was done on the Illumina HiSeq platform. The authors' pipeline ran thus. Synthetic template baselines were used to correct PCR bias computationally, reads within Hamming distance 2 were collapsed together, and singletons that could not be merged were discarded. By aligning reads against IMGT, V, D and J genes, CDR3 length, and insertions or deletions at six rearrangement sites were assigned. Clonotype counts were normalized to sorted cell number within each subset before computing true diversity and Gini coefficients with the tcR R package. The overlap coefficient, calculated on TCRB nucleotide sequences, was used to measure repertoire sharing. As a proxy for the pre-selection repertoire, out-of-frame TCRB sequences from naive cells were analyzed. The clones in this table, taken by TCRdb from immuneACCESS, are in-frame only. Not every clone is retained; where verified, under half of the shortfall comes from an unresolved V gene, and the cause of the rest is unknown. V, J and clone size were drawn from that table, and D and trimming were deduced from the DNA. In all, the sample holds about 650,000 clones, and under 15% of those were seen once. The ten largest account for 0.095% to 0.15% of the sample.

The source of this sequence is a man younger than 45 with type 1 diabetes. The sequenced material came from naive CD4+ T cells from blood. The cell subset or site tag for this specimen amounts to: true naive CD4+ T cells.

The bases read TGTGCCAGCAGTGTGGGTCTGGGGAATGAAGCTTTCTTT. Translated, this gives CASSVGLGNEAFF. Recombination linked TRBV2 to TRBJ1-1; no confident D gene assignment can be made. From cysteine to phenylalanine, the CDR3 is 13 amino acids long. The read is trimmed to its CDR3 DNA, 39 bases read in frame from base 1. The V end loses 4 bases and the J end loses 7 bases, and a stretch of 13 bases separates them. Reading the germline V gene gives CDR1 SNHLY and CDR2 FYNNEI.